Presented here are 21 T cell receptor beta chains from one specimen sequenced in a study of beta chain features in type 1 diabetes. General study points: Moderate yet significant TCRB CDR3 shortening was seen in Type 1 diabetes patients in all four CD4+ subsets.

No antigen has been identified for these receptors. All of the isolated RNA was reverse transcribed, so expressed TCRB transcripts were sequenced. Some clones are missing from TCRdb's copy, which holds only in-frame ones; the method was immunoSEQ multiplex PCR. The sample holds about 160,000 clones, around 9.7% seen once. The sequenced material came from central memory CD4+ T cells from blood. The receptors stem from a woman in her 30s with type 1 diabetes.

The chain employs TRBV2 and TRBJ2-5, with D perhaps TRBD2 (6 bases). The CDR3 extends over 14 amino acids. The germline V and J ends were trimmed by 2 bases and 5 bases, with 12 bases remaining between them. CDR1 is SNHLY and CDR2 is FYNNEI in the germline V gene. The CDR3: CASSEFTSIETQYF. The CDR3 DNA follows: TGTGCCAGCAGTGAATTCACTAGCATCGAGACCCAGTACTTC.

The J gene is TRBJ1-1, the V gene TRBV7-9; D uncertain. The CDR3 runs to 12 residues. Per germline, CDR1 SEHNR and CDR2 FQNEAQ (reference sequence). Trimming took off 5 bases at V and 4 bases at J, with 8 bases between the two ends. This CDR3 reads CASSLVSTEAFF. The DNA for the CDR3 is TGTGCCAGCAGCCTAGTCTCCACTGAAGCTTTCTTT.

The rearrangement joins TRBV14 to TRBJ2-4; tentative D call: TRBD2 (7 bases). The germline gives CDR1 SGHDN, CDR2 FVKESK. With 4 bases removed from V and 2 bases from J, the gap between germline ends came to 18 bases. This CDR3 is 17 amino acids long. This CDR3 is CASSPQGRELPKNIQYF. The CDR3 DNA reads TGTGCCAGCAGCCCCCAGGGGCGGGAGCTACCCAAAAACATTCAGTACTTC.

V is TRBV15 and J is TRBJ1-5; maybe TRBD1 (6 bases). CDR3 length: 15 amino acids. V was shortened by 1 base and J by 5 bases, with 12 bases between the two germline ends. CDR1 is LNHNV, CDR2 YYDKDF, per germline (reference sequence). The CDR3 region has the DNA TGTGCCACCAGCAGAGCAGGGGTTGGGGATCAGCCCCAGCATTTT. Its protein is CATSRAGVGDQPQHF.

This clone occurred a few times. Other DNA sequences in this specimen translate into the identical CDR3. The chain combines TRBV7-9 with TRBJ1-1; tentatively, D is TRBD1 (5 bases). This CDR3 spans 12 amino acids. The V gene's germline CDR1 is SEHNR and CDR2 FQNEAQ (reference sequence). V gave up 2 bases and J gave up 5 bases, with 6 bases separating them. CDR3 DNA: TGTGCCAGCAGCTTATCAGGGACTGAAGCTTTCTTT. It codes for CASSLSGTEAFF.

In its sample, this clone was seen a few times. V gene TRBV5-6 combines with J gene TRBJ2-1; 9 bases line up with TRBD1. From germline, CDR1 is SGHDT and CDR2 YYEEEE. Unmatched junction bases numbered 9, after V lost 4 bases and J lost 7 bases. The CDR3 is 15 residues long. The DNA of the CDR3 is TGTGCCAGCAGCGCCCCGGACAGGGGAGCAAATGAGCAGTTCTTC. It yields the protein CASSAPDRGANEQFF.

Here the CDR3 reads CASSLGRAHEKLFF. CDR3 DNA sequence: TGTGCCAGCAGCTTAGGCAGGGCCCACGAAAAACTGTTTTTT. This chain joins TRBV11-2 and TRBJ1-4; maybe TRBD1 (5 bases). V dropped 1 base and J dropped 8 bases, with 11 bases sitting between them. Germline assignment: CDR1 SGHAT and CDR2 FQNNGV. The CDR3 consists of 14 residues.

The chain employs TRBV2 and TRBJ1-2, with 7 bases aligning to TRBD1. V trimming: 4 bases; J trimming: 4 bases; junction bases outside the gene matches: 6. Germline CDR1 is SNHLY and CDR2 is FYNNEI. The CDR3 runs 14 residues. CDR3 residues: CASSVDRKTYGYTF. The CDR3, as DNA: TGTGCCAGCAGTGTGGACAGGAAGACCTATGGCTACACCTTC. Supplemented by reference TRBV2 and TRBJ1-2, the full variable domain reads EPEVTQTPSHQVTQMGQEVILRCVPISNHLYFYWYRQILGQKVEFLVSFYNNEISEKSEIFDDQFSVERPDGSNFTLKIRSTKLEDSAMYFCASSVDRKTYGYTFGSGTRLTVV.

V usage is TRBV6-6 and J usage is TRBJ2-1; perhaps TRBD2 as D (5 bases). This CDR3 comprises 15 residues. V lost 5 bases and J 4 bases, leaving 15 bases between the germline ends. The germline V gene encodes CDR1 MNHNY and CDR2 SVGAGI (reference sequence). The DNA of the CDR3 is TGTGCCAGCAGTGCTGGAGCGGTACCGTACAATGAGCAGTTCTTC. Translated, it gives CASSAGAVPYNEQFF.

CDR3 in amino acids: CASKRDRFNEQYF. The CDR3 DNA reads TGTGCTTCTAAACGGGACAGGTTCAACGAGCAGTACTTC. The rearrangement joins TRBV19 to TRBJ2-7; 8 bases map to TRBD1. The germline V gene encodes CDR1 LNHDA and CDR2 SQIVND (reference sequence). The CDR3 is made up of 13 amino acids.

This clone has more than one count but fewer than ten. V and J are TRBV9 and TRBJ2-3; 10 nucleotides line up with TRBD1. The CDR3 spans 15 residues. Germline V CDR1 and CDR2: SGDLS, YYNGEE. V shed 4 bases and J 3 bases; nucleotides not matched to a gene: 5. As DNA, the CDR3 is TGTGCCAGCAGCCTAGGACAGGGGGGGACAGATACGCAGTATTTT. The encoded protein is CASSLGQGGTDTQYF.

By proportion, this clone is medium-sized. The chain links TRBV5-1 to TRBJ2-7; D uncertain. CDR3 size: 15 residues. Germline lookup yields CDR1 SGHRS and CDR2 YFSETQ. V shed 0 bases and J shed 5 bases, with 15 bases lying between them. The DNA of the CDR3 is TGCGCCAGCAGCTTGGCCCCGGCGGTCACGAACGAGCAGTACTTC. This sequence encodes CASSLAPAVTNEQYF.

This clone was observed a few times. V is TRBV2 and J is TRBJ2-5; TRBD1 agrees at 9 bases. The CDR3 contains 15 residues. J was trimmed by 5 bases and V by 7 bases; bases with no gene match: 11. Germline V gene sequence: CDR1 SNHLY, CDR2 FYNNEI. Here the CDR3 DNA reads TGTGCCAGCACACTACGACAGGGGGTCCGGGAGACCCAGTACTTC. Amino acids: CASTLRQGVRETQYF.

This clone was detected only a few times. CDR3 in amino acids: CATEGVGSSYEQYF. Here the CDR3 DNA reads TGTGCCACCGAGGGGGTTGGGAGCTCCTACGAGCAGTACTTC. The V and J genes are TRBV6-6 and TRBJ2-7, with D tentatively TRBD1 (6 bases). CDR1 and CDR2 (germline): MNHNY, SVGAGI (reference sequence). Trimming left V 10 bases short and J 0 bases short, with 16 bases between. This CDR3 region has 14 residues.

The chain couples TRBV29-1 to TRBJ1-2, with a weak D call TRBD1 (5 bases). Germline CDR1 reads SQVTM; CDR2 reads ANQGSEA. V lost 7 bases and J 4 bases, leaving 13 bases between the germline ends. The CDR3 has 12 residues. The CDR3 is CSAGQSTYGYTF. The CDR3 DNA follows: TGCAGCGCCGGACAATCAACCTATGGCTACACCTTC.

V and J are TRBV2 and TRBJ1-2; 8 bases map to TRBD1. V lost 6 bases and J lost 2; bases outside the gene matches: 5. CDR1 SNHLY and CDR2 FYNNEI come from the germline V gene. This CDR3 region has 14 residues. The CDR3 loop is CASRPTGANYGYTF. The CDR3 DNA is TGTGCCAGCAGGCCGACAGGGGCCAACTATGGCTACACCTTC.

The chain recombines TRBV11-2 with TRBJ2-3; D might be TRBD1 (5 bases). The CDR3 has 15 residues. Trimming took off 1 base at V and 2 bases at J, with 10 bases between the two ends. Per the germline V gene, CDR1 is SGHAT and CDR2 is FQNNGV. The DNA for the CDR3 is TGTGCCAGCAGCTTAGTTGGGGCAGACACAGATACGCAGTATTTT. Translation: CASSLVGADTDTQYF.

This clone was seen a few times. The sample contains more than one DNA sequence encoding this CDR3. The chain recombines TRBV7-9 with TRBJ1-1; no definite D call. Per germline, CDR1 SEHNR and CDR2 FQNEAQ (reference sequence). The CDR3 extends over 13 amino acids. Trimming left V 4 bases short and J 0 bases short, with 6 bases between. The CDR3 sequence: CASSSQVNTEAFF. The CDR3 DNA sequence: TGTGCCAGCAGCTCCCAGGTGAACACTGAAGCTTTCTTT.

This clone has more than one count but fewer than ten. The chain combines TRBV9 with TRBJ2-2, with D tentatively TRBD2 (7 bases). The CDR3 totals 15 residues. Trimming cost V 5 bases and J 2 bases, with 13 bases left between them. Germline V gives CDR1 SGDLS, CDR2 YYNGEE. The CDR3 loop is CASRGGADNTGELFF. The CDR3 bases are TGTGCCAGCAGAGGGGGGGCTGATAACACCGGGGAGCTGTTTTTT.

V usage is TRBV7-8 and J usage is TRBJ2-7; 12 bases fit TRBD2. Germline CDR1 and CDR2: SGHVS and FQNEAQ. V lost 4 bases, J lost 5 bases, and 9 bases stayed unmatched. The length of the CDR3 is 16 residues. In DNA form, the CDR3 reads TGTGCCAGCAGCTCGGGACTAGCGGGCCCCCTAGACGAGCAGTACTTC. Protein sequence: CASSSGLAGPLDEQYF.

This clone was detected only a few times. This chain joins TRBV5-4 and TRBJ2-7; tentative D call: TRBD1 (6 bases). The CDR3 is made up of 13 amino acids. CDR1 and CDR2 (germline): SGHNT, YYREEE (reference sequence). V lost 4 bases and J 4 bases, leaving 12 bases between the germline ends. The CDR3 loop is CASSRTDIYEQYF. The DNA of the CDR3 is TGTGCCAGCAGCCGGACAGATATTTACGAGCAGTACTTC.